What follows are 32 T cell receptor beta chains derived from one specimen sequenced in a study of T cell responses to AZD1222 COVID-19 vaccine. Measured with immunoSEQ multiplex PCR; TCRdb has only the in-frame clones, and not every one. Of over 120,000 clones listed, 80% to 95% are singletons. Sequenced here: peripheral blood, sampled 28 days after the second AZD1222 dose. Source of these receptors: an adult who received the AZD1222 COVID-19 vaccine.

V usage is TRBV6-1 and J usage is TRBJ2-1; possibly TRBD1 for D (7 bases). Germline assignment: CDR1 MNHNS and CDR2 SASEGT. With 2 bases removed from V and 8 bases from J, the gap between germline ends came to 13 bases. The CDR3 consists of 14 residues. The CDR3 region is CASSERGGGDEQFF. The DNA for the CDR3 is TGTGCCAGCAGTGAAAGAGGGGGCGGGGATGAGCAGTTCTTC.

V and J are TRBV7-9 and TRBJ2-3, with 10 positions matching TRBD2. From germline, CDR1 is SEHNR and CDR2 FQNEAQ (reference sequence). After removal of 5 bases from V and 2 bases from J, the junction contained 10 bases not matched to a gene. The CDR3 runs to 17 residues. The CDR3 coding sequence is TGTGCCAGCAGCCCACGGACTAGCGGTCCAGTCACAGATACGCAGTATTTT. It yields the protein CASSPRTSGPVTDTQYF.

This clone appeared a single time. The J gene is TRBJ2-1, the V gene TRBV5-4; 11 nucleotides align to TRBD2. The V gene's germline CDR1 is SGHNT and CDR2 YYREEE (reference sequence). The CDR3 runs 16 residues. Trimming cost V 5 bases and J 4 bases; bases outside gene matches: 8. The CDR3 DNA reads TGTGCCAGCAGGAAAACCGGGACTAGCGGATACAATGAGCAGTTCTTC. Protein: CASRKTGTSGYNEQFF.

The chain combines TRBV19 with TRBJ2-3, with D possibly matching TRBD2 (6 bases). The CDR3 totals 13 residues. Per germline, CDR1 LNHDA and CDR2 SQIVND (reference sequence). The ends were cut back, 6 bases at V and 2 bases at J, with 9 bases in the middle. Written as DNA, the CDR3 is TGTGCCAGTAGCCGCGGGGACACAGATACGCAGTATTTT. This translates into CASSRGDTDTQYF.

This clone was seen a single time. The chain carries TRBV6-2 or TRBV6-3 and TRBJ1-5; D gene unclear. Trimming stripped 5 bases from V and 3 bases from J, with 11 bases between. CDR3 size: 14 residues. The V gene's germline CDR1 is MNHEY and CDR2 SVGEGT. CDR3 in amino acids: CASSHGRFNQPQHF. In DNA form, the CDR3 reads TGTGCCAGCAGTCACGGACGATTCAATCAGCCCCAGCATTTT.

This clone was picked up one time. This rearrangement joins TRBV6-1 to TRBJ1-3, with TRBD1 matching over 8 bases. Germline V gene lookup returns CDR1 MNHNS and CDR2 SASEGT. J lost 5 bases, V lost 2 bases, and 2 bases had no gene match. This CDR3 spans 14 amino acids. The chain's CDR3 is CASSEPGGRNTIYF. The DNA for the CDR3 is TGTGCCAGCAGTGAACCAGGGGGCCGAAACACCATATATTTT.

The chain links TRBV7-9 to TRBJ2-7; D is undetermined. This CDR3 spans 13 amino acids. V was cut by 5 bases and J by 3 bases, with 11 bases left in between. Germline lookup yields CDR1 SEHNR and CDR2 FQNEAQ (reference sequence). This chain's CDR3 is CASSPLEFYEQYF. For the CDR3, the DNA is TGTGCCAGCAGCCCTCTGGAATTCTACGAGCAGTACTTC.

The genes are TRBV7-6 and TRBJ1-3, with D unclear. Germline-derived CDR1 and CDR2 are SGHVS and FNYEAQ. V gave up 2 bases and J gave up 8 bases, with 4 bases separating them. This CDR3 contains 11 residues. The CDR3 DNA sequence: TGTGCCAGCAGCTTAAAAGACACCATATATTTT. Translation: CASSLKDTIYF. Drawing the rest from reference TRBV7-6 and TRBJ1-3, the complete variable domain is GAGVSQSPRYKVTKRGQDVALRCDPISGHVSLYWYRQALGQGPEFLTYFNYEAQQDKSGLPNDRFSAERPEGSISTLTIQRTEQRDSAMYRCASSLKDTIYFGEGSWLTVV.

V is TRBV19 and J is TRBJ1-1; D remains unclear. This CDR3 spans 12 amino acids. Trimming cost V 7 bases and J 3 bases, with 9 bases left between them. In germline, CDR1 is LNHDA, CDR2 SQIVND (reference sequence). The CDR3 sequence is CASTYGDTEAFF. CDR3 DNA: TGTGCCAGTACCTACGGCGACACTGAAGCTTTCTTT. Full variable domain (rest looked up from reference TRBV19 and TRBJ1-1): DGGITQSPKYLFRKEGQNVTLSCEQNLNHDAMYWYRQDPGQGLRLIYYSQIVNDFQKGDIAEGYSVSREKKESFPLTVTSAQKNPTAFYLCASTYGDTEAFFGQGTRLTVV.

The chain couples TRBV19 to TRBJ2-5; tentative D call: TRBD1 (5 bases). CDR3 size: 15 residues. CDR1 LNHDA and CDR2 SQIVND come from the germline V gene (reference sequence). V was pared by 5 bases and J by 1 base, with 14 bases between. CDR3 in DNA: TGTGCCAGTAGTGGGCAGGGCTTCGGCCAAGAGACCCAGTACTTC. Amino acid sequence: CASSGQGFGQETQYF. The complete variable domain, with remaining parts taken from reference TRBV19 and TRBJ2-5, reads DGGITQSPKYLFRKEGQNVTLSCEQNLNHDAMYWYRQDPGQGLRLIYYSQIVNDFQKGDIAEGYSVSREKKESFPLTVTSAQKNPTAFYLCASSGQGFGQETQYFGPGTRLLVL.

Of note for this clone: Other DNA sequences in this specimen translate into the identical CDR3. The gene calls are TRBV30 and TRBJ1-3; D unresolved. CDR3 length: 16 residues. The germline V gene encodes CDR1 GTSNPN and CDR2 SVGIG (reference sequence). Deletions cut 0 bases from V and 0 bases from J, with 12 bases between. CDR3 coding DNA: TGTGCCTGGAGTGTCGCACGTTCGAGCTCTGGAAACACCATATATTTT. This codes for CAWSVARSSSGNTIYF.

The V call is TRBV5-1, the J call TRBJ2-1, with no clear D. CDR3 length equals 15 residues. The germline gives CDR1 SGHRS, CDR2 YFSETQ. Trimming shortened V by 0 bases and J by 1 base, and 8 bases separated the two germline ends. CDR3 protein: CASSLVSSSYNEQFF. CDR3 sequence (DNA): TGCGCCAGCAGCTTGGTGTCTAGTTCCTACAATGAGCAGTTCTTC.

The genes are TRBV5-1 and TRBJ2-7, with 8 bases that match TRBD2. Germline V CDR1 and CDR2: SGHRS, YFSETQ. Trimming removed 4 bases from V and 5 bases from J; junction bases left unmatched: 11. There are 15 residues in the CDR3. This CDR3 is CASSTGLALGNEQYF. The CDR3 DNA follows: TGCGCCAGCAGCACCGGACTAGCTCTCGGCAACGAGCAGTACTTC.

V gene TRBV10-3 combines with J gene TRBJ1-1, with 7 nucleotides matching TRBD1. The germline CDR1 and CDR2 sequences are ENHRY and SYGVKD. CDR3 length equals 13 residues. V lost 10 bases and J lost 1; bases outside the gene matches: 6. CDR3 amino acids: CATTGTANTEAFF. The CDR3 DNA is TGTGCCACGACCGGGACAGCGAACACTGAAGCTTTCTTT.

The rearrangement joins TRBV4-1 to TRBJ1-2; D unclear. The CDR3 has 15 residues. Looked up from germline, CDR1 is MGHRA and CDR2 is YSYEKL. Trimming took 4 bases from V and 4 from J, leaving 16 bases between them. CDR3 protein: CASSLADDGIYGYTF. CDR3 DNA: TGCGCCAGCAGCCTGGCCGACGACGGAATCTATGGCTACACCTTC.

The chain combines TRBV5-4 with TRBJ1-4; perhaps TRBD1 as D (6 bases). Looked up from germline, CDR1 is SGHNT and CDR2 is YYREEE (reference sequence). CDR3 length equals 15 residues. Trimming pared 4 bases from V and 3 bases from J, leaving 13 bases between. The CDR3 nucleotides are TGTGCCAGCAGCCGGGGGCTCGGAGCTAATGAAAAACTGTTTTTT. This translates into CASSRGLGANEKLFF.

The CDR3 here is CASSKGLGNTIYF. Here the CDR3 DNA reads TGTGCCAGTAGTAAGGGCCTTGGAAACACCATATATTTT. The chain links TRBV19 to TRBJ1-3; no definite D call. Germline V gives CDR1 LNHDA, CDR2 SQIVND (reference sequence). V was clipped by 4 bases and J by 3 bases, with 7 bases between them. The CDR3 is 13 amino acids.

The CDR3 loop reads CASSLVTGTGNTIYF. For the CDR3, the DNA is TGTGCCAGCAGCTTAGTGACAGGGACTGGAAACACCATATATTTT. The gene calls are TRBV7-9 and TRBJ1-3, with 7 bases matching TRBD1. CDR3 length: 15 residues. Germline values: CDR1 SEHNR, CDR2 FQNEAQ (reference sequence). J gave up 2 bases and V 1 base, and 2 bases lay outside the gene matches. Looking up the rest from reference TRBV7-9 and TRBJ1-3 gives the full variable domain: DTGVSQNPRHKITKRGQNVTFRCDPISEHNRLYWYRQTLGQGPEFLTYFQNEAQLEKSRLLSDRFSAERPKGSFSTLEIQRTEQGDSAMYLCASSLVTGTGNTIYFGEGSWLTVV.

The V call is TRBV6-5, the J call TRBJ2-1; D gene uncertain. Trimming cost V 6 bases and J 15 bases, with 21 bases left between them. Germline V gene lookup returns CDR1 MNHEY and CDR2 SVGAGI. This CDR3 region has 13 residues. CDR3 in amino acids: CASRIRSPEVRFF. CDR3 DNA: TGTGCCAGCAGAATTAGGTCCCCCGAAGTGAGGTTCTTC.

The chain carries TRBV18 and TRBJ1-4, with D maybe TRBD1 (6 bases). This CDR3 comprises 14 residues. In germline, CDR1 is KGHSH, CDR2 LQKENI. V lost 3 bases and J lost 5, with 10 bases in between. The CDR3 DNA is TGTGCCAGCTCACCCGCAGGGGTGAATGAAAAACTGTTTTTT. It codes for CASSPAGVNEKLFF.

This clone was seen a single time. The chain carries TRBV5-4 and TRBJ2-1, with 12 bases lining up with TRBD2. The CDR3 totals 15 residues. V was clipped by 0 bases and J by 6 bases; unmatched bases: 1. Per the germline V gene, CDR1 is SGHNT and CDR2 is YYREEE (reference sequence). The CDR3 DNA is TGTGCCAGCAGCTTGGGACTAGCGGGAGTCAATGAGCAGTTCTTC. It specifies CASSLGLAGVNEQFF.

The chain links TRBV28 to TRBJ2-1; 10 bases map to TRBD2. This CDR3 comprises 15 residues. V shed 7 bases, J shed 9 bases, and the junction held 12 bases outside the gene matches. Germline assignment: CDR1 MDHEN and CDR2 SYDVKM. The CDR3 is CASNLRAGGPGEQFF. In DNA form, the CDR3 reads TGTGCCAGCAACCTCCGAGCGGGAGGGCCCGGTGAGCAGTTCTTC.

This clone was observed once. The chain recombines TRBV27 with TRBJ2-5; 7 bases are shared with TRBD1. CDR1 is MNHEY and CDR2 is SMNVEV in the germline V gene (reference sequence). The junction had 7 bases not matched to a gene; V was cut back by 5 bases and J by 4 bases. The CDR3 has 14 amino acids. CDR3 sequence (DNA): TGTGCCAGCAGTGCCCGACAGGGTAGAGAGACCCAGTACTTC. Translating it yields CASSARQGRETQYF.

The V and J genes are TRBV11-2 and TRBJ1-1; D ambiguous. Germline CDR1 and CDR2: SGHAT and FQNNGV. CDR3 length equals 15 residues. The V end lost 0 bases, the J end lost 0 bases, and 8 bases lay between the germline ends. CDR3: CASSLDPGMNTEAFF. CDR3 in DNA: TGTGCCAGCAGCTTAGACCCGGGGATGAACACTGAAGCTTTCTTT.

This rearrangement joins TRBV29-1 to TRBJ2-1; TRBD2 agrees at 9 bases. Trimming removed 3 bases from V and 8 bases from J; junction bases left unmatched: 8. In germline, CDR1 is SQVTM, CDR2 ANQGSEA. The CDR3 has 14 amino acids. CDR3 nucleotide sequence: TGCAGCGTTGAGGGTAGCGGGAGTGGGGATGAGCAGTTCTTC. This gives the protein CSVEGSGSGDEQFF.

The CDR3 DNA follows: TGTGCCAGCAGTTACGGATTGGGTGTGGACACTGAAGCTTTCTTT. Encoded protein: CASSYGLGVDTEAFF. This chain uses TRBV6-2 or TRBV6-3 with TRBJ1-1; D is ambiguous. From germline, CDR1 is MNHEY and CDR2 SVGEGT. The V and J ends lost 2 bases and 3 bases respectively, with 13 bases between them. The CDR3 loop spans 15 amino acids.

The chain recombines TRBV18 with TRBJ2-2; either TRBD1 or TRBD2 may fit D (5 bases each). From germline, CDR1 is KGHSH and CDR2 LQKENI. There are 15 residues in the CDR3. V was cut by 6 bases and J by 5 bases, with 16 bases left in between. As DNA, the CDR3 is TGTGCCAGCTCGCTGGGGCTAGCCGAAACCGGGGAGCTGTTTTTT. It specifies CASSLGLAETGELFF.

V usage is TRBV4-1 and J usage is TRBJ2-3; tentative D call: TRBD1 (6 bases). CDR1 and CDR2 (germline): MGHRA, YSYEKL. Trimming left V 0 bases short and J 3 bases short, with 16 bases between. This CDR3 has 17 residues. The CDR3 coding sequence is TGCGCCAGCAGCCAAGATGGCAGGGGAGTTTCGACAGATACGCAGTATTTT. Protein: CASSQDGRGVSTDTQYF.

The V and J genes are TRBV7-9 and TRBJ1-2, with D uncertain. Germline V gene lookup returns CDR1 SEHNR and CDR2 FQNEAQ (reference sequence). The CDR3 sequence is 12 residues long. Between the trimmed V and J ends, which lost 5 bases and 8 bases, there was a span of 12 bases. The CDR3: CASSPPGRGYTF. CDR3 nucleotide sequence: TGTGCCAGCAGCCCCCCGGGTCGGGGCTACACCTTC.

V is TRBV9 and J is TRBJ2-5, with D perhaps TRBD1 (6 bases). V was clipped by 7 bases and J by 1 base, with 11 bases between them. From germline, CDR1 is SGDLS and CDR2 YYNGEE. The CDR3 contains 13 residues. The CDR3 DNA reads TGTGCCAGCTCGACAGGTACCCAAGAGACCCAGTACTTC. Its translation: CASSTGTQETQYF.

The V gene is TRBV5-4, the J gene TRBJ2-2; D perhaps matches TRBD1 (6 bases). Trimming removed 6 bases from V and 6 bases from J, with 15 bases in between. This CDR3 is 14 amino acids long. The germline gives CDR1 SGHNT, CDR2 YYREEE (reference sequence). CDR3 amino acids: CASNEGGRAGELFF. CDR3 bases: TGTGCCAGCAACGAAGGGGGTCGGGCCGGGGAGCTGTTTTTT.

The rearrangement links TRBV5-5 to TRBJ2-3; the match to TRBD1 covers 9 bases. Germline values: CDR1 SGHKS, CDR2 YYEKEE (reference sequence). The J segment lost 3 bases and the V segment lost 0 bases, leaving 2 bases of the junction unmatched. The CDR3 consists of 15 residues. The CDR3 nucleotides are TGTGCCAGCAGCTTGGGACAGGGGGGGACAGATACGCAGTATTTT. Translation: CASSLGQGGTDTQYF.